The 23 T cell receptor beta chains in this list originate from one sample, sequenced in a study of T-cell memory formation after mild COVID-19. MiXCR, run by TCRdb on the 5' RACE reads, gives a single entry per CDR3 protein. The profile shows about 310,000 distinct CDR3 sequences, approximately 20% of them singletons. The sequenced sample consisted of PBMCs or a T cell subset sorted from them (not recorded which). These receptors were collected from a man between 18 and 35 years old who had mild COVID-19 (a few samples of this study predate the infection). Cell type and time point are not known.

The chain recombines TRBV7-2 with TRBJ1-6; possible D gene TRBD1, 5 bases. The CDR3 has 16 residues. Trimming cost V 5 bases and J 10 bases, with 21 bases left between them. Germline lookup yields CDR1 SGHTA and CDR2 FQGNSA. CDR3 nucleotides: TGTGCCAGCAGCCCGGGCAGGGCCTTCTCTAGCTCACCCCTCCACTTT. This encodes CASSPGRAFSSSPLHF.

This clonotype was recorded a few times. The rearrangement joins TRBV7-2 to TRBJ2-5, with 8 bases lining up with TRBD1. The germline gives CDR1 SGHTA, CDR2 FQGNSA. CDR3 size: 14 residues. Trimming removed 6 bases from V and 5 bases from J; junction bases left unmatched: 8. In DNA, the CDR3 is TGTGCCAGCAGGCCGATGGACAGGGTCGAGACCCAGTACTTC. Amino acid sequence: CASRPMDRVETQYF.

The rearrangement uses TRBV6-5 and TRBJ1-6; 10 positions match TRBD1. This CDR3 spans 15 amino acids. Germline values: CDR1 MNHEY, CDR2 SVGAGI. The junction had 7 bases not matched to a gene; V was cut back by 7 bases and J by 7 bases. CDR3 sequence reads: CASTLWGQGNSPLHF. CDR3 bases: TGTGCCAGCACCCTCTGGGGACAGGGGAATTCACCCCTCCACTTT.

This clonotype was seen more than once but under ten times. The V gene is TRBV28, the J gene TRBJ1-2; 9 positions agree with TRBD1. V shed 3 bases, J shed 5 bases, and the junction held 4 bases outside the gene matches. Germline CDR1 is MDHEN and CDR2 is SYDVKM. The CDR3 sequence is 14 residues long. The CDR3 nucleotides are TGTGCCAGCAGTTTCGACAGGGGGTCTTATGGCTACACCTTC. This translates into CASSFDRGSYGYTF.

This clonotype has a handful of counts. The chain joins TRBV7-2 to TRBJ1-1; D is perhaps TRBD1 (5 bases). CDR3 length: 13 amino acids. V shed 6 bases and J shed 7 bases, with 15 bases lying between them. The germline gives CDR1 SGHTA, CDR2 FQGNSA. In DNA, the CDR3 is TGTGCCAGCAGAAGAGTGGGGGATGGTGAAGCTTTCTTT. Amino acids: CASRRVGDGEAFF.

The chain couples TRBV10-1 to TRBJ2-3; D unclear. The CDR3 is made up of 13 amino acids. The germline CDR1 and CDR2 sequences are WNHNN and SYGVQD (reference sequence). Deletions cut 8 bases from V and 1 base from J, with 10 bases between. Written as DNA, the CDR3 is TGCGCCAGCGGATTGTCGGGCACAGATACGCAGTATTTT. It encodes CASGLSGTDTQYF.

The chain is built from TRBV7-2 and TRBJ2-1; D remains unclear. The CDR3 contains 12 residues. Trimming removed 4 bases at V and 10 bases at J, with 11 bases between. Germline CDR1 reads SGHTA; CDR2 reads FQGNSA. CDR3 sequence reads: CASSSPLTEQFF. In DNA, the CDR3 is TGTGCCAGCAGCTCGCCCCTCACCGAGCAGTTCTTC.

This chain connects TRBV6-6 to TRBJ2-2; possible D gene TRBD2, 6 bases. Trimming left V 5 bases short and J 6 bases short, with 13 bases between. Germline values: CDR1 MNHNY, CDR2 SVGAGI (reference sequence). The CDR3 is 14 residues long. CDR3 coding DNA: TGTGCCAGCAGTCTCCTGTCGGGGGCCGGGGAGCTGTTTTTT. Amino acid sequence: CASSLLSGAGELFF.

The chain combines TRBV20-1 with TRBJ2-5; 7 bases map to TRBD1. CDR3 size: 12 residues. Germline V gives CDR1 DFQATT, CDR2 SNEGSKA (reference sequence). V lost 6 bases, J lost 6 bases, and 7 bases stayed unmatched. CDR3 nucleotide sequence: TGCAGTGCACCTCGACAGGGAAAGACCCAGTACTTC. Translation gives CSAPRQGKTQYF.

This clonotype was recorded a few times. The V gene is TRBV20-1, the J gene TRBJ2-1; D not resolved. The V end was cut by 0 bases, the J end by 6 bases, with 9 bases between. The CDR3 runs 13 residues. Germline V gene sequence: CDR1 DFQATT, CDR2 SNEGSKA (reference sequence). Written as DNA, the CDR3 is TGCAGTGCTAGAGAGCCATACAGCAATGAGCAGTTCTTC. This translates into CSAREPYSNEQFF.

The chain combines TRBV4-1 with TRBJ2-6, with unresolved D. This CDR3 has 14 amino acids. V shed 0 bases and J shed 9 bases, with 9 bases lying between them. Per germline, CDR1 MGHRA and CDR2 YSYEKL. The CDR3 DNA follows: TGCGCCAGCAGCCAAGAGTTCGGTGGCAACGTCCTGACTTTC. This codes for CASSQEFGGNVLTF.

Written as DNA, the CDR3 is TGTGCCACCGGACGGGGGATAATGAACACTGAAGCTTTCTTT. Translation gives CATGRGIMNTEAFF. This chain connects TRBV6-6 to TRBJ1-1; D is possibly TRBD1 (5 bases). This CDR3 is built from 14 residues. Germline V CDR1 and CDR2: MNHNY, SVGAGI (reference sequence). Trimming took off 10 bases at V and 0 bases at J, with 15 bases between the two ends.

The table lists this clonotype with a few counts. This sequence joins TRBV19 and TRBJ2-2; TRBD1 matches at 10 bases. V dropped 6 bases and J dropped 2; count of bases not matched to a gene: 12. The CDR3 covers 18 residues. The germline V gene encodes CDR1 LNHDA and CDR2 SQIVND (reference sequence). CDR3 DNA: TGTGCCAGTAGAACCGGGACAGGGGATTTCTCCAACACCGGGGAGCTGTTTTTT. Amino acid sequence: CASRTGTGDFSNTGELFF.

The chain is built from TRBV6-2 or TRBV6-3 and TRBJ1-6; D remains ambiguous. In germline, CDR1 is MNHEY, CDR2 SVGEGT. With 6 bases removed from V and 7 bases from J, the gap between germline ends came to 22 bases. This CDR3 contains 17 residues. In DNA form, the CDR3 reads TGTGCCAGCAGCCACCCCCCGTCCTACAGCTCCAATTCACCCCTCCACTTT. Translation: CASSHPPSYSSNSPLHF.

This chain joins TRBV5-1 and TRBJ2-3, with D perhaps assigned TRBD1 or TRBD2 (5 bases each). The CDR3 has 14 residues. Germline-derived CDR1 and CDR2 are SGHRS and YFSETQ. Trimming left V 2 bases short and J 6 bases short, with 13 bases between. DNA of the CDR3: TGCGCCAGCAGCTTTGGGACCCGCTGGGATACGCAGTATTTT. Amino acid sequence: CASSFGTRWDTQYF.

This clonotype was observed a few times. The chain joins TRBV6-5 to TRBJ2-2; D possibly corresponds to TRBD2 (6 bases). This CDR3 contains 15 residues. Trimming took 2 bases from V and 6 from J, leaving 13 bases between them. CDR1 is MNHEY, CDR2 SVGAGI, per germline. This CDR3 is CASSYRASAAGELFF. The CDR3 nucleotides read TGTGCCAGCAGTTACCGGGCTAGCGCGGCCGGGGAGCTGTTTTTT.

CDR3 nucleotides: TGTGCCAGCACAGAGGGGGGGAGCAATCAGCCCCAGCATTTT. It translates to CASTEGGSNQPQHF. J is TRBJ1-5 and V is TRBV7-2, with D maybe TRBD1 (6 bases). Germline values: CDR1 SGHTA, CDR2 FQGNSA. The length of the CDR3 is 14 residues. V dropped 7 bases and J dropped 1 base, with 11 bases sitting between them.

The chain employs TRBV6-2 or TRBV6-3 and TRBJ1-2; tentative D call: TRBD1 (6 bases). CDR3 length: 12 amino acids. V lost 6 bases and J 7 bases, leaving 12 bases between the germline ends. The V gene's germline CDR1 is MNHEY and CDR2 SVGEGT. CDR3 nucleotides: TGTGCCAGCAGGACAGGATCGTTTGGCTACACCTTC. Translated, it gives CASRTGSFGYTF.

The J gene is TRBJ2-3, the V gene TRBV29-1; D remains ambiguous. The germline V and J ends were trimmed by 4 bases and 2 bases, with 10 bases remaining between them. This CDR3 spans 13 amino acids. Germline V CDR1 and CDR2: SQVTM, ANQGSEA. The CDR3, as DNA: TGCAGCGTTGGCGGACGCCTCACAGATACGCAGTATTTT. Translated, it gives CSVGGRLTDTQYF.

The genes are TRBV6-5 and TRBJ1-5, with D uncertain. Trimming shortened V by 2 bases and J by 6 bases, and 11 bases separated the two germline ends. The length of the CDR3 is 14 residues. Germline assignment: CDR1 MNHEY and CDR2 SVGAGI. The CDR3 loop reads CASSYGSVGQPQHF. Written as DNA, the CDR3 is TGTGCCAGCAGTTACGGGTCGGTGGGTCAGCCCCAGCATTTT.

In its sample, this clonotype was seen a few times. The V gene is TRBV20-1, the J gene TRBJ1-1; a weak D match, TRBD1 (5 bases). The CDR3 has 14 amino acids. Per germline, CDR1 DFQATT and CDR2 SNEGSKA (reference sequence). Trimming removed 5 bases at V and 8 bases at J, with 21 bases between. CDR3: CSAPGQTRGEEAFF. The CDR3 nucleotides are TGCAGTGCTCCCGGTCAAACTCGGGGCGAGGAAGCTTTCTTT.

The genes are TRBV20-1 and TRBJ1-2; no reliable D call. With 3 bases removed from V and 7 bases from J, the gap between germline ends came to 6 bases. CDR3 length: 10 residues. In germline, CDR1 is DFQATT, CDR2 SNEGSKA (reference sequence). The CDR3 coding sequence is TGCAGTGCTAGTTTGTTTGGCTACACCTTC. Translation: CSASLFGYTF.

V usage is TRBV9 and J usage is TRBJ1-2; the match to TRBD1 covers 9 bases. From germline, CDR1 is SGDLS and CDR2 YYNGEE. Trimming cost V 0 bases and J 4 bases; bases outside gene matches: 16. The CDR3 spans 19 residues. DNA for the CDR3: TGTGCCAGCAGCGTAGGAAGCGTGGACAGGGGAGGCAGGGGCTATGGCTACACCTTC. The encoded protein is CASSVGSVDRGGRGYGYTF.